One and the same sample provided the 13 T cell receptor beta chains below, sequenced in a study of control samples from healthy donors and cancer patients. The repertoire was sequenced with immunoSEQ multiplex PCR; TCRdb's copy has only in-frame clones and lacks some. The repertoire holds around 94,000 clones, with about 88% as singletons. The source material was blood. The receptors were gathered from a woman between 50 and 59 years old in good health.

This clone was seen a single time. J is TRBJ2-1 and V is TRBV20-1; D is perhaps TRBD2 (6 bases). The CDR3 is 14 residues long. Germline V gives CDR1 DFQATT, CDR2 SNEGSKA (reference sequence). Trimming took off 3 bases at V and 4 bases at J, with 13 bases between the two ends. This CDR3 reads CSASRSGPYNEQFF. CDR3 DNA: TGCAGTGCTAGTCGTAGCGGACCATACAATGAGCAGTTCTTC.

The V and J genes are TRBV7-3 and TRBJ2-6, with 7 nucleotides matching TRBD1. This CDR3 contains 17 residues. V was clipped by 5 bases and J by 0 bases; unmatched bases: 7. In germline, CDR1 is SGHTA, CDR2 FQGTGA. The CDR3 protein is CASSPTGLNSGANVLTF. DNA for the CDR3: TGTGCCAGCAGCCCGACAGGGCTCAACTCTGGGGCCAACGTCCTGACTTTC.

The V gene is TRBV4-2, the J gene TRBJ1-1; no clear D gene. V was clipped by 4 bases and J by 3 bases, with 15 bases between them. The CDR3 is 15 residues long. Per the germline V gene, CDR1 is LGHNA and CDR2 is YNFKEQ. Here the CDR3 reads CASSRLGEGDTEAFF. For the CDR3, the DNA is TGTGCCAGCAGCCGACTCGGCGAGGGCGACACTGAAGCTTTCTTT.

This sequence joins TRBV6-6 and TRBJ2-3; unclear D gene. Per germline, CDR1 MNHNY and CDR2 SVGAGI (reference sequence). V lost 0 bases to trimming and J lost 6 bases, with 16 bases between them. CDR3 length: 16 residues. CDR3 region: CASSYSGSFLIDTQYF. DNA of the CDR3: TGTGCCAGCAGTTACTCTGGCTCCTTCCTCATCGATACGCAGTATTTT.

The chain joins TRBV7-2 to TRBJ1-1, with a tentative D call TRBD1 (5 bases). The germline V gene has CDR1 SGHTA and CDR2 FQGNSA. With 3 bases removed from V and 0 bases from J, the gap between germline ends came to 11 bases. There are 15 residues in the CDR3. The CDR3 nucleotides read TGTGCCAGCAGCTTTAGCAGGGCCTTGAACACTGAAGCTTTCTTT. As protein: CASSFSRALNTEAFF.

The rearrangement joins TRBV15 to TRBJ2-3; a weak D match, TRBD2 (5 bases). V lost 3 bases and J 0 bases, leaving 10 bases between the germline ends. The CDR3 has 15 residues. Per germline, CDR1 LNHNV and CDR2 YYDKDF (reference sequence). This CDR3 reads CATSSERTSTDTQYF. DNA of the CDR3: TGTGCCACCAGCAGCGAGCGGACTAGCACAGATACGCAGTATTTT.

This sequence joins TRBV27 and TRBJ1-1, with 11 nucleotides matching TRBD1. The trim removed 5 bases at V and 10 bases at J, leaving 9 bases unmatched. This CDR3 has 14 amino acids. Germline loops: CDR1 MNHEY, CDR2 SMNVEV (reference sequence). The chain's CDR3 is CASSPADRGLAAFF. Written as DNA, the CDR3 is TGTGCCAGCAGTCCGGCGGACAGGGGGCTTGCAGCTTTCTTT.

The V and J genes are TRBV9 and TRBJ1-1, with D maybe TRBD1 (5 bases). CDR3 length: 14 residues. With 1 base removed from V and 4 bases from J, the gap between germline ends came to 11 bases. The germline V gene encodes CDR1 SGDLS and CDR2 YYNGEE. The CDR3 reads CASSVWGGSTEAFF. The DNA of the CDR3 is TGTGCCAGCAGCGTATGGGGGGGTAGCACTGAAGCTTTCTTT.

The chain uses TRBV4-2 and TRBJ1-3; 9 positions agree with TRBD1. This CDR3 is 15 amino acids long. J lost 3 bases, V lost 5 bases, and 5 bases had no gene match. The germline V gene has CDR1 LGHNA and CDR2 YNFKEQ. The CDR3 loop is CASSYTGGLGNTIYF. The CDR3 DNA follows: TGTGCCAGCAGCTACACAGGGGGCCTTGGAAACACCATATATTTT.

V usage is TRBV28 and J usage is TRBJ1-6, with TRBD1 matching over 8 bases. CDR3 size: 15 residues. V shed 5 bases, J shed 6 bases, and the junction held 6 bases outside the gene matches. Per germline, CDR1 MDHEN and CDR2 SYDVKM. The CDR3 sequence: CASSPGTGGNSPLHF. In nucleotides, the CDR3 is TGTGCCAGCAGTCCCGGGACAGGAGGTAATTCACCCCTCCACTTT.

The chain links TRBV21-1 to TRBJ2-3; the table's TRBD2 call for D was not verified on the DNA. TRBV21-1 is termed a pseudogene. The CDR3 has 16 amino acids. The DNA for the CDR3 is TGTGCCAGCAGCCCTTGCGTAGCGGGGAAAGTGGATACGCAGTATTTT. Translating it yields CASSPCVAGKVDTQYF.

This chain connects TRBV2 to TRBJ2-7; D gene uncertain. Trimming took off 7 bases at V and 3 bases at J, with 13 bases between the two ends. This CDR3 is 13 amino acids long. The germline gives CDR1 SNHLY, CDR2 FYNNEI. The CDR3 reads CASKPYTSYEQYF. The CDR3 nucleotides are TGTGCCAGCAAACCGTACACGAGCTACGAGCAGTACTTC.

This sequence joins TRBV9 and TRBJ2-2, with no clear D. CDR1 and CDR2 (germline): SGDLS, YYNGEE. The CDR3 extends over 12 amino acids. The germline V and J ends were trimmed by 4 bases and 9 bases, with 10 bases remaining between them. The CDR3, as DNA: TGTGCCAGCAGCAACACGCTAAGGGAGCTGTTTTTT. Protein: CASSNTLRELFF.